Presented here are 18 T cell receptor beta chains from one specimen sequenced in a study of CD8 T cells in ankylosing spondylitis. Regarding the study as a whole: Made up of eight or nine highly homologous variants, a TCR beta motif appeared characteristic of ankylosing spondylitis blood.

Their antigens remain unidentified. MiXCR, applied by TCRdb to the 5' RACE reads, yields one record per CDR3 protein. The sample gives roughly 470,000 distinct CDR3 sequences, roughly 26% of which show up once; under 0.9% is in the top ten. Specimen: blood, either unsorted or a sorted T cell fraction (not recorded which). Source of these receptors: a male donor with ankylosing spondylitis.

Ten or more counts support this clonotype. The V gene is TRBV7-7, the J gene TRBJ2-5, with D perhaps assigned TRBD1 or TRBD2 (5 bases each). Trimming pared 6 bases from V and 2 bases from J, leaving 10 bases between. The CDR3 runs to 13 residues. Germline V gene sequence: CDR1 SSHAT, CDR2 FNYEAQ (reference sequence). The CDR3 loop reads CASSLGRQETQYF. DNA of the CDR3: TGTGCCAGCAGTTTGGGACGGCAAGAGACCCAGTACTTC.

This clonotype was seen a handful of times. The chain links TRBV13 to TRBJ2-1; D is possibly TRBD1 or TRBD2 (5 bases each). The CDR3 loop spans 14 amino acids. Germline V gene data show CDR1 as PRHDT and CDR2 as FYEKMQ (reference sequence). V lost 4 bases to trimming and J lost 8 bases, with 15 bases between them. This CDR3 is CASSSTRDGDEQFF. For the CDR3, the DNA is TGTGCCAGCAGCTCTACCCGGGACGGGGATGAGCAGTTCTTC. The full variable domain, rest sourced from reference TRBV13 and TRBJ2-1, is AAGVIQSPRHLIKEKRETATLKCYPIPRHDTVYWYQQGPGQDPQFLISFYEKMQSDKGSIPDRFSAQQFSDYHSELNMSSLELGDSALYFCASSSTRDGDEQFFGPGTRLTVL.

This clonotype was seen more than once but under ten times. The chain is built from TRBV7-2 and TRBJ2-1; 9 nucleotides align to TRBD2. The CDR3 totals 15 residues. Trimming removed 3 bases from V and 8 bases from J; junction bases left unmatched: 8. The germline gives CDR1 SGHTA, CDR2 FQGNSA. The chain's CDR3 is CASSLASGRTDEQFF. CDR3 nucleotides: TGTGCCAGCAGCTTGGCCAGCGGGAGGACAGATGAGCAGTTCTTC.

V gene TRBV5-1 combines with J gene TRBJ2-7, with 8 nucleotides matching TRBD1. This CDR3 is 15 amino acids long. Germline values: CDR1 SGHRS, CDR2 YFSETQ. Trimming cost V 4 bases and J 9 bases; bases outside gene matches: 15. CDR3 amino acids: CASSQSGQGAGTQYF. The CDR3 nucleotides read TGCGCCAGCAGCCAGAGCGGGCAGGGGGCCGGGACGCAGTACTTC. The entire variable domain, with the rest obtained from reference TRBV5-1 and TRBJ2-7, is as follows: KAGVTQTPRYLIKTRGQQVTLSCSPISGHRSVSWYQQTPGQGLQFLFEYFSETQRNKGNFPGRFSGRQFSNSRSEMNVSTLELGDSALYLCASSQSGQGAGTQYFGPGTRLTVT.

This clonotype has only a few counts. The chain carries TRBV19 and TRBJ2-4; 12 nucleotides align to TRBD1. Germline V gene sequence: CDR1 LNHDA, CDR2 SQIVND (reference sequence). The CDR3 is 16 residues long. V lost 6 bases, J lost 6 bases, and 9 bases stayed unmatched. DNA for the CDR3: TGTGCCAGTAGCACTCCGGGACAGGGGGCGGGAAACATTCAGTACTTC. This sequence encodes CASSTPGQGAGNIQYF.

The V and J genes are TRBV24-1 and TRBJ2-5; 8 bases align to TRBD2. Germline loops: CDR1 KGHDR, CDR2 SFDVKD. This CDR3 is built from 16 residues. Unmatched junction bases numbered 10, after V lost 3 bases and J lost 5 bases. The CDR3 loop is CATSDRSGSRRETQYF. CDR3 nucleotides: TGTGCCACCAGTGATAGAAGCGGGAGTCGGCGGGAGACCCAGTACTTC.

This clonotype was found a few times. The chain uses TRBV7-2 and TRBJ2-3, with 11 bases aligning to TRBD2. CDR3 length: 15 amino acids. Germline CDR1 SGHTA, CDR2 FQGNSA. The V and J ends lost 5 bases and 5 bases, in that order; junction bases with no gene match: 6. CDR3 sequence (DNA): TGTGCCAGCAGCCAACTAGCGGGAGTTGGAGATACGCAGTATTTT. Translating gives CASSQLAGVGDTQYF.

This clonotype was counted only a few times. V gene TRBV20-1 combines with J gene TRBJ2-1, with D unresolved. Germline CDR1 is DFQATT and CDR2 is SNEGSKA (reference sequence). Trimming removed 3 bases from V and 8 bases from J, with 5 bases in between. The CDR3 covers 10 residues. The CDR3 protein is CSASEDEQFF. CDR3 in DNA: TGCAGTGCTAGCGAGGATGAGCAGTTCTTC.

This chain joins TRBV11-2 and TRBJ2-5; possibly TRBD2 for D (6 bases). The ends were cut back, 0 bases at V and 5 bases at J, with 10 bases in the middle. This CDR3 has 14 amino acids. Germline lookup yields CDR1 SGHAT and CDR2 FQNNGV. The CDR3 is CASSLDSGVETQYF. As DNA, the CDR3 is TGTGCCAGCAGCTTAGATTCGGGGGTTGAGACCCAGTACTTC.

This clonotype was detected only a few times. The rearrangement uses TRBV3-1 and TRBJ2-2; no clear D gene. V lost 3 bases and J lost 3, with 2 bases in between. Germline V gene lookup returns CDR1 LGHDT and CDR2 YNNKEL (reference sequence). This CDR3 region has 12 residues. CDR3 nucleotide sequence: TGTGCCAGCAGCCACTACACCGGGGAGCTGTTTTTT. It translates to CASSHYTGELFF.

The chain employs TRBV20-1 and TRBJ2-2, with D perhaps matching TRBD2 (5 bases). The CDR3 is made up of 16 amino acids. V gave up 5 bases and J gave up 0 bases, with 16 bases separating them. Germline CDR1 is DFQATT and CDR2 is SNEGSKA (reference sequence). CDR3: CSAYDARTPNTGELFF. In nucleotides, the CDR3 is TGCAGTGCTTATGACGCCCGGACTCCGAACACCGGGGAGCTGTTTTTT.

CDR3 protein: CSVLTGGINEQFF. CDR3 nucleotides: TGCAGTGTTCTAACAGGGGGGATCAATGAGCAGTTCTTC. This chain uses TRBV20-1 with TRBJ2-1; 8 nucleotides align to TRBD1. CDR3 length: 13 residues. The V and J ends lost 7 bases and 6 bases, in that order; junction bases with no gene match: 8. Germline CDR1 is DFQATT and CDR2 is SNEGSKA (reference sequence).

This clonotype was seen only a few times. This chain uses TRBV10-1 with TRBJ2-1; D is unresolved. CDR1 is WNHNN and CDR2 is SYGVQD in the germline V gene (reference sequence). V was clipped by 0 bases and J by 9 bases, with 9 bases between them. The CDR3 contains 13 residues. CDR3 region: CASSESWYFEQFF. In nucleotides, the CDR3 is TGCGCCAGCAGTGAGTCCTGGTACTTTGAGCAGTTCTTC.

This chain uses TRBV3-1 with TRBJ2-1; no definite D call. CDR3 length: 11 amino acids. Germline values: CDR1 LGHDT, CDR2 YNNKEL (reference sequence). V was shortened by 8 bases and J by 10 bases, with 12 bases between the two germline ends. CDR3 residues: CASGVLGEQFF. In DNA form, the CDR3 reads TGTGCCAGCGGGGTGTTAGGGGAGCAGTTCTTC.

V and J are TRBV18 and TRBJ2-1; D ambiguous. The CDR3 runs to 14 residues. V lost 2 bases and J 9 bases, leaving 14 bases between the germline ends. Germline V CDR1 and CDR2: KGHSH, LQKENI. CDR3 nucleotides: TGTGCCAGCTCACCATTGGATCCCCCTAGTGAGCAGTTCTTC. Translated: CASSPLDPPSEQFF.

The chain is built from TRBV5-1 and TRBJ2-1; 8 bases fit TRBD2. CDR3 length: 18 residues. V gave up 1 base and J gave up 0 bases; unmatched junction bases: 9. Germline V gives CDR1 SGHRS, CDR2 YFSETQ. Written as DNA, the CDR3 is TGCGCCAGCAGCTTGAGACCGAGCGGGAGCGGCTCCTACAATGAGCAGTTCTTC. Amino acid sequence: CASSLRPSGSGSYNEQFF.

In DNA, the CDR3 is TGCGCCAGCAGCGCCCGACTAGCGGGGAACACAGATACGCAGTATTTT. Residues: CASSARLAGNTDTQYF. The chain has TRBV5-1 and TRBJ2-3; 11 positions match TRBD2. This CDR3 has 16 amino acids. Per germline, CDR1 SGHRS and CDR2 YFSETQ. Trimming removed 4 bases from V and 2 bases from J; junction bases left unmatched: 6.

This clonotype was observed at least ten times. The chain couples TRBV27 to TRBJ2-1; TRBD1 might be the D (5 bases). Germline V gene data show CDR1 as MNHEY and CDR2 as SMNVEV (reference sequence). CDR3 length: 13 residues. With 5 bases removed from V and 3 bases from J, the gap between germline ends came to 8 bases. CDR3 sequence: CASSQTVYNEQFF. The CDR3, as DNA: TGTGCCAGCAGTCAGACAGTCTACAATGAGCAGTTCTTC.